Each of the 13 T cell receptor beta chains below was sequenced from the same sample in a study of PD-L1 blockade in urothelial cancer. Method: immunoSEQ multiplex PCR; TCRdb's copy keeps in-frame clones and lacks some. The sample yields around 45,000 clones, around 88% seen once. Sequenced material: PBMCs, taken around atezolizumab (anti-PD-L1) treatment. The receptors stem from a man older than 75 with urothelial cancer.

The V gene is TRBV19, the J gene TRBJ2-7; 13 bases are a match to TRBD2. The CDR3 is made up of 15 amino acids. CDR1 is LNHDA, CDR2 SQIVND, per germline (reference sequence). The junction had 2 bases not matched to a gene; V was cut back by 4 bases and J by 2 bases. CDR3 DNA: TGTGCCAGTAGTAGAGGACTAGCGGGGGCCTACGAGCAGTACTTC. This gives the protein CASSRGLAGAYEQYF.

The chain carries TRBV19 and TRBJ2-7; D perhaps matches TRBD1 (5 bases). V lost 4 bases, J lost 4 bases, and 11 bases lay in between. Germline lookup yields CDR1 LNHDA and CDR2 SQIVND (reference sequence). The CDR3 covers 13 residues. This CDR3 is CASSTPQGYEQYF. CDR3 DNA sequence: TGTGCCAGTAGTACTCCCCAGGGATACGAGCAGTACTTC.

The DNA for the CDR3 is TGTGCCAGCAGCTTTTCACCGGGAGGAAACTCCTACGAGCAGTACTTC. Residues: CASSFSPGGNSYEQYF. The chain couples TRBV7-9 to TRBJ2-7; 7 nucleotides align to TRBD2. The germline CDR1 and CDR2 sequences are SEHNR and FQNEAQ (reference sequence). This CDR3 has 16 amino acids. The trim removed 3 bases at V and 0 bases at J, leaving 8 bases unmatched.

The chain has TRBV5-1 and TRBJ2-1; 8 nucleotides agree with TRBD2. The CDR3 is 16 amino acids. Losses at the gene ends were 0 bases for V and 7 bases for J; bases not matched to a gene: 9. Looked up from germline, CDR1 is SGHRS and CDR2 is YFSETQ. CDR3 coding DNA: TGCGCCAGCAGCTTGGCCGGGACTAGGGGTCATAATGAGCAGTTCTTC. Protein sequence: CASSLAGTRGHNEQFF.

This clone was seen a single time. V usage is TRBV7-9 and J usage is TRBJ2-3; the D gene is possibly TRBD2 (5 bases). The CDR3 extends over 13 amino acids. The V and J ends lost 0 bases and 8 bases respectively, with 9 bases between them. Looked up from germline, CDR1 is SEHNR and CDR2 is FQNEAQ (reference sequence). In nucleotides, the CDR3 is TGTGCCAGCAGCTTAGCGGAGACTACTACGCAGTATTTT. Amino acid sequence: CASSLAETTTQYF.

The chain recombines TRBV28 with TRBJ1-2; D remains ambiguous. From germline, CDR1 is MDHEN and CDR2 SYDVKM. V lost 2 bases and J lost 6, with 13 bases in between. The CDR3 runs 14 residues. The CDR3, as DNA: TGTGCCAGCAGTTTACGCCGGCGAGGGAATGGCTACACCTTC. Protein product: CASSLRRRGNGYTF.

The chain recombines TRBV2 with TRBJ2-1, with 9 bases matching TRBD2. The CDR3 has 16 amino acids. CDR1 is SNHLY, CDR2 FYNNEI, per germline. V lost 4 bases and J lost 2; bases outside the gene matches: 6. The CDR3 protein is CASSVNPSGTYNEQFF. The DNA of the CDR3 is TGTGCCAGCAGTGTAAACCCTAGCGGGACCTACAATGAGCAGTTCTTC.

This chain uses TRBV29-1 with TRBJ2-3, with D unresolved. CDR3 length: 14 residues. V lost 7 bases and J 1 base, leaving 15 bases between the germline ends. The germline V gene encodes CDR1 SQVTM and CDR2 ANQGSEA. In DNA, the CDR3 is TGCAGCGGGAGAGTCCCGTCAGGCACAGATACGCAGTATTTT. It translates to CSGRVPSGTDTQYF.

This clone was counted a single time. The CDR3 bases are TGTGCCAGCAGTGAAGAGACAGGCCCCTATGGCTACACCTTC. Translation gives CASSEETGPYGYTF. The V gene is TRBV2, the J gene TRBJ1-2; the D gene is possibly TRBD1 (6 bases). Germline CDR1 SNHLY, CDR2 FYNNEI. There are 14 residues in the CDR3. Trimming took 1 base from V and 4 from J, leaving 10 bases between them.

This sequence joins TRBV6-1 and TRBJ1-1, with TRBD1 matching 8 bases. Trimming cost V 3 bases and J 3 bases; bases outside gene matches: 3. The CDR3 length is 14 residues. Germline CDR1 MNHNS, CDR2 SASEGT. This CDR3 reads CASSEWTGYTEAFF. The CDR3 DNA follows: TGTGCCAGCAGTGAGTGGACAGGGTACACTGAAGCTTTCTTT.

The chain is built from TRBV6-5 and TRBJ2-3; D unclear. The CDR3 consists of 15 residues. Looked up from germline, CDR1 is MNHEY and CDR2 is SVGAGI. V gave up 0 bases and J gave up 1 base, with 8 bases separating them. Here the CDR3 DNA reads TGTGCCAGCAGTTACTCGGCCTCGCGCACAGATACGCAGTATTTT. It specifies CASSYSASRTDTQYF.

This chain joins TRBV14 and TRBJ2-2, with 8 bases that match TRBD2. The CDR3 is 15 amino acids. The V gene's germline CDR1 is SGHDN and CDR2 FVKESK. The J segment lost 7 bases and the V segment lost 1 base, leaving 5 bases of the junction unmatched. CDR3 bases: TGTGCCAGCAGCCAAGGAGGACTAGCTGGCGGGGAGCTGTTTTTT. Translating it yields CASSQGGLAGGELFF.

The CDR3 here is CASSPTSTGELFF. The CDR3 DNA sequence: TGTGCCAGCAGCCCGACTAGCACCGGGGAGCTGTTTTTT. The chain links TRBV9 to TRBJ2-2; a possible D gene is TRBD2 (6 bases). Per the germline V gene, CDR1 is SGDLS and CDR2 is YYNGEE. Trimming stripped 4 bases from V and 4 bases from J, with 8 bases between. This CDR3 comprises 13 residues.